This TCR beta chain was retrieved from a study of blood T cell repertoires in COVID-19. Whole-study context: Acute and convalescent COVID-19 samples came from the United States, Italy and Spain. From T cells, B-cell-depleted T cells, or PBMCs came the material, which was cDNA or gDNA.

In the authors' workflow: Amplified reference gene primers provided the basis for estimating nucleated cell counts. Repertoires were generated with immunoSEQ multiplex PCR, while TCRdb's copy carries only in-frame clones and drops some. V and J calls and clone size come straight from that table; D and trimming were deduced from the DNA. In the table there are 70,000 to 100,000 clones, about 90% of which are singletons. This CDR3 spans 16 amino acids. Germline V gene lookup returns CDR1 MDHEN and CDR2 SYDVKM. Deletions cut 5 bases from V and 0 bases from J, with 14 bases between. The gene calls are TRBV28 and TRBJ2-1; D gene ambiguous. The TCR comes from a human donor in a cohort sampled during active COVID-19. Sequenced: peripheral blood. In DNA, the CDR3 is TGTGCCAGCAGTACAACTACCTACGACTCCTACAATGAGCAGTTCTTC. Its protein is CASSTTTYDSYNEQFF.